The present T cell receptor (beta chain) was sequenced within a study of blood T cells in healthy people across ages (dated by TCRdb to the mid-2010s). About the full investigation: Template switching captured roughly one uniquely barcoded TCR beta cDNA molecule per two T cells in model experiments. Using deep sequencing normalized with unique cDNA molecular identifiers, the study measured how TCR beta repertoire diversity changes with age. Four age groups were formed from the donors: young (average approximately 17 years), middle-aged (around 37), aged (62) and long-lived (around 82). To avoid experimental bias, donors of different ages were spread randomly across the sequencing lanes. The study analyzed two additional independent replicas of 1 million unique cDNA reads from the same blood draw for two donors, one aged 18 to 30 and one aged 80 or older.

The junction shows trimming of 3 bases on V and 2 bases on J, plus 19 bases between the germline ends. As encoded in the germline V gene (reference sequence), CDR1 is GTSNPN while CDR2 is SVGIG. From the cysteine up to the phenylalanine, the CDR3 has a length of 16 residues. Solely the CDR3 DNA is kept, with 48 bases framed from the first base. The library was made by 5' RACE. TCRdb lists the instrument as Illumina HiSeq 2500. A second PCR of about 7 to 12 cycles was run with a J-beta primer mix and a sample-barcoded 5' primer. Each TCR beta cDNA molecule received a unique molecular identifier from a template-switch 5' adaptor carrying 12 random nucleotides. Each sample yielded at least 3 million CDR3-containing paired-end reads. First-strand cDNA was synthesized from all RNA with the Mint cDNA synthesis kit, primed by a TRBC-specific oligonucleotide. All cDNA was treated with uracil-DNA glycosylase and then went through a first 18-cycle PCR with the universal primers M1SS and BC2_uni_R. The original methods were these. Each sample was normalized by randomly selecting 1 million high-quality reads, each carrying a distinct molecular identifier. Reads with shared molecular identifiers were discarded instead of being binned into consensus sequences. MiTCR, with a Q25 quality threshold and the strictest error-elimination algorithm, was used for CDR3 identification, clonotype clustering and error correction. Lower-bound total TCR beta diversity was estimated with a nonparametric unseen species model using Euler transformation. TCRdb reprocessed the public reads (quality trimming at Q25 with fastp, clone calling with MiXCR) and kept in-frame beta chains. One record per CDR3 amino acid sequence lists the most common genes and DNA. The authors' filters were not applied to this entry. For this sample there are roughly 1.7 million distinct CDR3 sequences; about 35% appear just once. Together, the top ten hold 11% of the sample.

The donors were roughly 39 Caucasian individuals from Russia, aged roughly 6 to 95 years, who were systemically healthy. Each donor gave 8 to 10 milliliters of peripheral blood, drawn into EDTA-treated Vacutainer tubes. Ficoll-Paque density-gradient centrifugation was used to isolate PBMCs, with at least 6 million per sample. Total RNA was extracted from PBMCs with Trizol reagent, with at least 5.5 micrograms obtained per sample. Naive CD45RAhigh/CD27high T cell percentages were measured by flow cytometry on a PBMC aliquot from every donor. General conclusions and limits of the study: Observed TCR beta diversity per million T cells fell roughly linearly with age, and a significant reduction was already apparent by age about 43. A strong correlation was found between observed TCR beta diversity and the percentage of naive T cells measured by flow cytometry. The long-lived group showed more naive CD4+ T cells, fewer expanded clones and increased TCR diversity than the aged group, suggesting age selection. Because profiling used bulk unsorted PBMCs, naive and antigen-experienced compartments could not be compared conclusively. Estimates of total diversity based on one million sequenced T cells were regarded as lower bounds and as underestimates. Because the CMV infection status of the donors was unknown, age-related changes in expanded clonotypes may potentially have been confounded.

Remarks on this clonotype: There is no known antigen for this receptor. Per-base qualities were not stored, and no clone one base away is much larger.

The V gene is TRBV30 and the J gene is TRBJ2-5, with the D gene possibly TRBD1 or TRBD2, each one fitting 6 bases. The sequenced sample consisted of blood. The receptor was derived from a woman in her twenties or thirties in good health. The DNA sequence reads TGTGCCTGGAGCCGAGGGGGGATGGGACCACAAGAGACCCAGTACTTC. Its translation reads: CAWSRGGMGPQETQYF.